Below, 17 T cell receptor beta chains from the same sample are listed, as sequenced in a study of PD-1 blockade in classical Hodgkin lymphoma. Clones were read by immunoSEQ multiplex PCR, and TCRdb kept only the in-frame ones, dropping some. The sample carries over 60,000 clones, over 90% recorded once. This sample's time point: newly diagnosed, previously untreated cHL patient sample. The sample was peripheral blood mononuclear cells (PBMCs). The receptors here all came from a human donor with classical Hodgkin lymphoma.

The chain carries TRBV6-1 and TRBJ2-1, with D maybe TRBD2 (6 bases). Germline lookup yields CDR1 MNHNS and CDR2 SASEGT. V was cut by 7 bases and J by 3 bases, with 13 bases left in between. The CDR3 spans 14 residues. The CDR3 spells CASTRDAYYNEQFF. The CDR3 DNA reads as TGTGCCAGCACGCGGGACGCGTACTACAATGAGCAGTTCTTC.

The genes are TRBV9 and TRBJ2-1; TRBD2 might be the D (5 bases). Germline values: CDR1 SGDLS, CDR2 YYNGEE. The CDR3 covers 15 residues. The V and J ends lost 3 bases and 2 bases respectively, with 12 bases between them. This chain's CDR3 is CASSAEGTPYNEQFF. The CDR3 DNA reads as TGTGCCAGCAGCGCCGAGGGCACACCCTACAATGAGCAGTTCTTC.

This rearrangement joins TRBV29-1 to TRBJ2-5; the D gene could be TRBD1 or TRBD2 (6 bases each). Germline V gives CDR1 SQVTM, CDR2 ANQGSEA. The CDR3 extends over 14 amino acids. Trimming took off 1 base at V and 7 bases at J, with 16 bases between the two ends. The CDR3 reads CSVEAGAVGGTQYF. The CDR3, as DNA: TGCAGCGTTGAAGCGGGGGCGGTTGGAGGGACCCAGTACTTC.

The chain combines TRBV5-1 with TRBJ2-7; D might be TRBD1 (6 bases). The V and J ends lost 2 bases and 9 bases respectively, with 12 bases between them. Germline V gene sequence: CDR1 SGHRS, CDR2 YFSETQ. The CDR3 has 12 residues. In DNA form, the CDR3 reads TGCGCCAGCAGCTTCATAGGGGGTGCGCAGTACTTC. It yields the protein CASSFIGGAQYF.

The chain has TRBV19 and TRBJ1-1, with D perhaps matching TRBD1 (5 bases). The CDR3 spans 12 residues. The V gene's germline CDR1 is LNHDA and CDR2 SQIVND (reference sequence). V was clipped by 6 bases and J by 7 bases, with 12 bases between them. Here the CDR3 reads CASRTGGNEAFF. The DNA for the CDR3 is TGTGCCAGTAGAACTGGGGGGAATGAAGCTTTCTTT.

The chain has TRBV7-7 and TRBJ2-7; TRBD1 agrees at 8 bases. Losses at the gene ends were 5 bases for V and 7 bases for J; bases not matched to a gene: 13. The CDR3 extends over 15 amino acids. CDR1 is SSHAT, CDR2 FNYEAQ, per germline (reference sequence). The CDR3 coding sequence is TGTGCCAGCAGCCCAGCCGGGACAGGCTTTGGAGAGCAGTACTTC. The encoded protein is CASSPAGTGFGEQYF.

The V call is TRBV25-1, the J call TRBJ1-2; D is unclear. CDR3 length: 13 residues. Looked up from germline, CDR1 is MGHDK and CDR2 is SYGVNS. Deletions cut 2 bases from V and 2 bases from J, with 6 bases between. This CDR3 is CASSEAKNYGYTF. In nucleotides, the CDR3 is TGTGCCAGCAGTGAAGCTAAAAACTATGGCTACACCTTC.

This chain connects TRBV5-8 to TRBJ2-2; either TRBD1 or TRBD2 may supply D (5 bases each). V lost 4 bases and J 1 base, leaving 8 bases between the germline ends. The CDR3 has 14 amino acids. The germline gives CDR1 SGHTS, CDR2 YDEGEE. Here the CDR3 DNA reads TGTGCCAGCAGCACGGGGCAGAACACCGGGGAGCTGTTTTTT. It specifies CASSTGQNTGELFF.

The chain uses TRBV28 and TRBJ1-1; D unresolved. V shed 3 bases and J shed 5 bases, with 7 bases lying between them. The CDR3 runs to 12 residues. The germline V gene encodes CDR1 MDHEN and CDR2 SYDVKM. The CDR3 coding sequence is TGTGCCAGCAGTTTGATGGGAACTGAAGCTTTCTTT. It encodes CASSLMGTEAFF.

V is TRBV7-2 and J is TRBJ2-6; D gene ambiguous. This CDR3 region has 14 residues. Trimming shortened V by 5 bases and J by 2 bases, and 7 bases separated the two germline ends. Germline V CDR1 and CDR2: SGHTA, FQGNSA. CDR3 coding DNA: TGTGCCAGCAGCATAGAGCCTGGGGCCAACGTCCTGACTTTC. As protein: CASSIEPGANVLTF.

The rearrangement links TRBV6-1 to TRBJ1-2; TRBD1 might be the D (6 bases). The CDR3 covers 15 residues. In germline, CDR1 is MNHNS, CDR2 SASEGT. The ends were cut back, 1 base at V and 5 bases at J, with 14 bases in the middle. The CDR3 region is CASSEGPGARYGYTF. Written as DNA, the CDR3 is TGTGCCAGCAGTGAAGGGCCGGGGGCCCGGTATGGCTACACCTTC.

The rearrangement joins TRBV6-6 to TRBJ2-5, with D maybe TRBD1 (6 bases). Germline lookup yields CDR1 MNHNY and CDR2 SVGAGI (reference sequence). This CDR3 has 15 amino acids. The V end was cut by 0 bases, the J end by 3 bases, with 11 bases between. In nucleotides, the CDR3 is TGTGCCAGCAGTTACTCGGGGGCGAACAAAGAGACCCAGTACTTC. Translated: CASSYSGANKETQYF.

The chain combines TRBV9 with TRBJ2-5; 8 bases agree with TRBD2. Germline V gene sequence: CDR1 SGDLS, CDR2 YYNGEE. The CDR3 has 16 residues. V trimming: 3 bases; J trimming: 4 bases; junction bases outside the gene matches: 11. The CDR3 reads CASSALAGLSGETQYF. CDR3 in DNA: TGTGCCAGCAGCGCGCTAGCGGGCCTCTCCGGAGAGACCCAGTACTTC.

This clone appeared once. This chain links TRBV25-1 with TRBJ2-7, with 8 bases aligning to TRBD1. The CDR3 consists of 15 residues. Losses at the gene ends were 4 bases for V and 5 bases for J; bases not matched to a gene: 10. Germline CDR1 reads MGHDK; CDR2 reads SYGVNS. The CDR3 nucleotides read TGTGCCAGCAGTGTTTTAGGACAGGGAAAGAACGAGCAGTACTTC. It codes for CASSVLGQGKNEQYF.

The chain couples TRBV5-1 to TRBJ2-6; D is uncertain. This CDR3 is 16 amino acids long. Germline loops: CDR1 SGHRS, CDR2 YFSETQ. The V end lost 6 bases, the J end lost 0 bases, and 13 bases lay between the germline ends. The CDR3 region has the DNA TGCGCCAGCACCCCCGTGGGCGGCTCTGGGGCCAACGTCCTGACTTTC. Encoded protein: CASTPVGGSGANVLTF.

The rearrangement uses TRBV28 and TRBJ1-2, with 9 nucleotides matching TRBD1. The CDR3 is 13 amino acids. Germline V gene data show CDR1 as MDHEN and CDR2 as SYDVKM. With V trimmed by 5 bases and J by 4 bases, 2 bases remained unmatched. DNA of the CDR3: TGTGCCAGCAGTCAGACAGGGGGCTATGGCTACACCTTC. Protein: CASSQTGGYGYTF.

The J gene is TRBJ1-2, the V gene TRBV18; D gene unclear. This CDR3 region has 15 residues. Germline V gene sequence: CDR1 KGHSH, CDR2 LQKENI. Trimming took off 0 bases at V and 8 bases at J, with 16 bases between the two ends. CDR3 coding DNA: TGTGCCAGCTCACCACCTGGGCCACCGGAAAGGGGCTACACCTTC. Protein product: CASSPPGPPERGYTF.